The next 3 T cell receptor beta chains were all read from a single sample in a study of T cells after yellow fever vaccination. TCRdb recomputed calls from the 5' RACE reads with MiXCR, one row per CDR3 protein. The sample has roughly 79,000 distinct CDR3 sequences, about 7.3% seen once. Here the sequenced sample was CD8+ T cells sorted from PBMCs, taken approximately 11 days after the first yellow fever vaccination. Receptor source: a man aged 18 to 29 who received the YFV17D yellow fever vaccine.

This clonotype was recorded a few times. V gene TRBV20-1 combines with J gene TRBJ2-2; 13 bases fit TRBD2. V gave up 1 base and J gave up 1 base; unmatched junction bases: 12. The germline CDR1 and CDR2 sequences are DFQATT and SNEGSKA (reference sequence). The CDR3 is 20 residues long. CDR3 protein: CSARVSGLAGKIMNTGELFF. The CDR3 nucleotides are TGCAGTGCTAGAGTATCGGGACTAGCGGGGAAGATTATGAACACCGGGGAGCTGTTTTTT.

This clonotype was detected only a few times. V usage is TRBV27 and J usage is TRBJ1-5; 7 bases fit TRBD1. The CDR3 extends over 14 amino acids. Trimming took 5 bases from V and 5 from J; bases not matched to a gene: 6. Germline CDR1 MNHEY, CDR2 SMNVEV (reference sequence). This CDR3 is CASSKTGLDQPQHF. The CDR3 nucleotides read TGTGCCAGCAGTAAGACAGGGTTGGATCAGCCCCAGCATTTT.

V gene TRBV5-1 combines with J gene TRBJ2-5; D possibly matches TRBD1 or TRBD2 (5 bases each). CDR1 is SGHRS and CDR2 is YFSETQ in the germline V gene. V dropped 3 bases and J dropped 2 bases, with 17 bases sitting between them. The CDR3 covers 16 residues. CDR3 loop: CASSSLGDKRQETQYF. The CDR3 region has the DNA TGCGCCAGCAGCTCACTGGGGGATAAGCGGCAAGAGACCCAGTACTTC.